These 28 T cell receptor beta chains were all obtained from the same sample, sequenced in a study of regulatory T cells in long-lasting Graves disease. Time point here: newly diagnosed GD, antithyroid drugs for less than 3 months. PBMC-derived RNA was used for the TCR library. The TCR beta library used iRepertoire HTBI primers with Arm-PCR amplification of CDR3. TCRdb re-called the multiplex PCR reads through MiXCR, storing one row per CDR3 protein. The repertoire holds about 440,000 distinct CDR3 sequences, 15% to 20% seen once, with under 30% in the top ten. This sample was shared with a second study, whose subject was T cells in Graves' hyperthyroidism and ophthalmopathy.

Material: peripheral blood mononuclear cells (PBMCs), obtained at new diagnosis, from a patient treated with antithyroid drugs. These receptor sequences come from a woman between 18 and 30 years old with Graves disease.

This clonotype was seen a handful of times. The V and J genes are TRBV7-9 and TRBJ2-3; D call uncertain. V lost 5 bases and J 5 bases, leaving 20 bases between the germline ends. CDR1 and CDR2 (germline): SEHNR, FQNEAQ (reference sequence). This CDR3 has 16 amino acids. The CDR3 region is CASSPRLASVGDTQYF. In DNA form, the CDR3 reads TGTGCCAGCAGCCCCCGGTTGGCTAGTGTAGGAGATACGCAGTATTTT.

The table lists this clonotype with a few counts. CDR3 loop: CASSLGLAGGPTDTQYF. CDR3 sequence (DNA): TGTGCCAGCAGCTTAGGCCTGGCGGGAGGGCCCACAGATACGCAGTATTTT. This chain uses TRBV13 with TRBJ2-3, with TRBD2 matching over 9 bases. Germline V gene data show CDR1 as PRHDT and CDR2 as FYEKMQ (reference sequence). The CDR3 is 17 amino acids. V dropped 0 bases and J dropped 2; count of bases not matched to a gene: 6.

The table lists this clonotype with many counts. The chain joins TRBV30 to TRBJ1-1, with TRBD1 as a possible D gene (5 bases). Germline V gives CDR1 GTSNPN, CDR2 SVGIG (reference sequence). The CDR3 totals 16 residues. Trimming pared 2 bases from V and 1 base from J, leaving 17 bases between. CDR3 residues: CAWSTRGRPGNTEAFF. The CDR3, as DNA: TGTGCCTGGAGTACCCGGGGCAGACCGGGGAACACTGAAGCTTTCTTT.

The sample holds many counts of this clonotype. The rearrangement uses TRBV30 and TRBJ2-1; D unclear. The germline CDR1 and CDR2 sequences are GTSNPN and SVGIG (reference sequence). V lost 0 bases and J 4 bases, leaving 10 bases between the germline ends. This CDR3 spans 14 amino acids. The CDR3 DNA sequence: TGTGCCTGGAGTGTAATGGATGTGTACAATGAGCAGTTCTTC. Amino acid sequence: CAWSVMDVYNEQFF.

This clonotype is a singleton in its sample. A far larger clone is one base from this, pointing to a likely read error. This chain uses TRBV5-8 with TRBJ2-3; D perhaps matches TRBD1 (5 bases). The assigned J gene may be wrong: the sequence end matches TRBJ2-1 better. Germline-derived CDR1 and CDR2 are SGHTS and YDEGEE. CDR3 length equals 14 residues. The CDR3 here is CASSFPYRTYEQFF. DNA for the CDR3: TGTGCCAGCAGTTTTCCCTACAGGACCTATGAGCAGTTCTTC.

The gene calls are TRBV5-4 and TRBJ2-1; TRBD2 matches 9 bases. The CDR3 loop spans 15 amino acids. Per germline, CDR1 SGHNT and CDR2 YYREEE (reference sequence). Trimming cost V 0 bases and J 7 bases; bases outside gene matches: 5. The CDR3 bases are TGTGCCAGCAGCTTGGAATTTAGCGGGAGAAATGAGCAGTTCTTC. It specifies CASSLEFSGRNEQFF.

The chain couples TRBV6-1 to TRBJ1-6, with unresolved D. The CDR3 has 16 residues. V gave up 3 bases and J gave up 7 bases, with 16 bases separating them. Germline lookup yields CDR1 MNHNS and CDR2 SASEGT. DNA of the CDR3: TGTGCCAGCAGTGATCGGCAACCCGGGCCGAATTCACCCCTCCACTTT. This sequence encodes CASSDRQPGPNSPLHF.

This clonotype has more than one count but fewer than ten. This sequence joins TRBV28 and TRBJ2-7; the match to TRBD1 covers 9 bases. The V segment lost 6 bases and the J segment 4 bases; nucleotides outside the gene matches: 7. Germline V CDR1 and CDR2: MDHEN, SYDVKM. The CDR3 runs 14 residues. The CDR3 DNA reads as TGTGCCAGCAGCCAACGGGACAGGGAATACGAGCAGTACTTC. This sequence encodes CASSQRDREYEQYF.

The V and J genes are TRBV7-8 and TRBJ2-4; D is unresolved. V lost 1 base and J lost 5, with 6 bases in between. Germline loops: CDR1 SGHVS, CDR2 FQNEAQ. The CDR3 is 13 residues long. The CDR3 DNA sequence: TGTGCCAGCAGCTTAGTCAGAGAAAACATTCAGTACTTC. As protein: CASSLVRENIQYF.

This clonotype was found many times. The V call is TRBV20-1, the J call TRBJ1-2; 7 nucleotides agree with TRBD1. Losses at the gene ends were 5 bases for V and 5 bases for J; bases not matched to a gene: 8. The germline gives CDR1 DFQATT, CDR2 SNEGSKA (reference sequence). The CDR3 loop spans 13 amino acids. The CDR3 sequence: CSAGSDREYGYTF. CDR3 coding DNA: TGCAGTGCTGGCAGTGACAGGGAGTATGGCTACACCTTC.

In this sample, this clonotype turned up a few times. The chain employs TRBV18 and TRBJ2-7, with a possible D match to TRBD1 (5 bases). The length of the CDR3 is 13 residues. Trimming took off 5 bases at V and 5 bases at J, with 13 bases between the two ends. In germline, CDR1 is KGHSH, CDR2 LQKENI. CDR3 amino acids: CASSSGQLNEQYF. CDR3 bases: TGTGCCAGCTCATCAGGACAATTAAACGAGCAGTACTTC.

This chain links TRBV9 with TRBJ2-1, with a weak D call TRBD2 (6 bases). The CDR3 runs to 21 residues. The V gene lost 3 bases and the J gene lost 5 bases, with 33 bases spanning the gap. CDR1 SGDLS and CDR2 YYNGEE come from the germline V gene. This chain's CDR3 is CASSANPRGVGTGLSNNEQFF. As DNA, the CDR3 is TGTGCCAGCAGCGCCAACCCCAGAGGGGTGGGGACTGGACTATCCAACAATGAGCAGTTCTTC. Full variable domain (rest looked up from reference TRBV9 and TRBJ2-1): DSGVTQTPKHLITATGQRVTLRCSPRSGDLSVYWYQQSLDQGLQFLIQYYNGEERAKGNILERFSAQQFPDLHSELNLSSLELGDSALYFCASSANPRGVGTGLSNNEQFFGPGTRLTVL.

Many counts were recorded for this clonotype. The chain couples TRBV28 to TRBJ2-1, with D possibly matching TRBD2 (5 bases). CDR1 and CDR2 from the germline V gene are MDHEN and SYDVKM. V lost 2 bases, J lost 6 bases, and 14 bases lay in between. The CDR3 covers 15 residues. The CDR3 protein is CASSLGVGGTNEQFF. As DNA, the CDR3 is TGTGCCAGCAGTTTAGGGGTAGGAGGCACCAATGAGCAGTTCTTC. The variable domain in full, with the rest retrieved from reference TRBV28 and TRBJ2-1, is DVKVTQSSRYLVKRTGEKVFLECVQDMDHENMFWYRQDPGLGLRLIYFSYDVKMKEKGDIPEGYSVSREKKERFSLILESASTNQTSMYLCASSLGVGGTNEQFFGPGTRLTVL.

This clonotype has ten or more counts. The J gene is TRBJ1-1, the V gene TRBV29-1; D ambiguous. The germline CDR1 and CDR2 sequences are SQVTM and ANQGSEA. Trimming took off 4 bases at V and 1 base at J, with 1 base between the two ends. The CDR3 runs to 10 residues. CDR3 residues: CSVANTEAFF. Here the CDR3 DNA reads TGCAGCGTTGCGAACACTGAAGCTTTCTTT.

This clonotype was recorded a few times. The gene calls are TRBV13 and TRBJ2-3; D uncertain. The length of the CDR3 is 14 residues. V was cut by 3 bases and J by 4 bases, with 11 bases left in between. Germline lookup yields CDR1 PRHDT and CDR2 FYEKMQ (reference sequence). For the CDR3, the DNA is TGTGCCAGCAGCTTGAGAGGCGTCCCAGATACGCAGTATTTT. It codes for CASSLRGVPDTQYF.

In this sample, this clonotype turned up many times. The V gene is TRBV10-3, the J gene TRBJ1-1; weak D call: TRBD1 (5 bases). The germline CDR1 and CDR2 sequences are ENHRY and SYGVKD. V lost 6 bases and J lost 0, with 11 bases in between. The CDR3 length is 14 residues. The CDR3 is CAISATGVNTEAFF. The CDR3 coding sequence is TGTGCCATCAGCGCCACAGGTGTGAACACTGAAGCTTTCTTT.

This clonotype was seen ten or more times. The rearrangement joins TRBV4-3 to TRBJ1-1; D is possibly TRBD1 (6 bases). The CDR3 totals 16 residues. CDR1 LGHNA and CDR2 YSLEER come from the germline V gene. The ends were cut back, 1 base at V and 0 bases at J, with 12 bases in the middle. For the CDR3, the DNA is TGCGCCAGCAGCCAAGGGAGCGACAGGATGAACACTGAAGCTTTCTTT. Residues: CASSQGSDRMNTEAFF.

This clonotype has only a few counts. A read error may be the cause here, since a much bigger clone is one base away. The conserved phenylalanine or tryptophan normally closing the CDR3 is absent here, so this likely arose from a read error. V usage is TRBV7-4 and J usage is TRBJ2-1; TRBD2 might be the D (6 bases). Trimming took 5 bases from V and 5 from J, leaving 13 bases between them. The CDR3 is made up of 14 amino acids. From germline, CDR1 is SGHVT and CDR2 SQSDAQ. Here the CDR3 DNA reads TGTGCCAGCAGCGGGCTGGGACTCAACAATGAGCAGTTCCTC. Its translation is CASSGLGLNNEQFL.

Ten or more counts support this clonotype. The rearrangement joins TRBV24-1 to TRBJ2-7; no clear D. CDR3 length equals 14 residues. CDR1 is KGHDR, CDR2 SFDVKD, per germline. V was pared by 4 bases and J by 1 base, with 10 bases between. The CDR3 DNA follows: TGTGCCACCAGTGAGAACACGGATTCCTACGAGCAGTACTTC. It codes for CATSENTDSYEQYF.

There are many counts of this clonotype. The J gene is TRBJ1-5, the V gene TRBV15, with 7 bases lining up with TRBD1. Germline V lookup: CDR1 LNHNV, CDR2 YYDKDF (reference sequence). The CDR3 has 15 amino acids. Trimming cost V 3 bases and J 1 base; bases outside gene matches: 3. The CDR3 spells CATSSDRESNQPQHF. Here the CDR3 DNA reads TGTGCCACCAGCAGCGACAGGGAAAGCAATCAGCCCCAGCATTTT.

The rearrangement links TRBV29-1 to TRBJ1-3, with D tentatively TRBD1 (5 bases). This CDR3 is built from 13 residues. CDR1 is SQVTM and CDR2 is ANQGSEA in the germline V gene. The germline V and J ends were trimmed by 4 bases and 0 bases, with 7 bases remaining between them. This CDR3 is CSVGQSSGNTIYF. The DNA of the CDR3 is TGCAGCGTTGGACAGTCCTCTGGAAACACCATATATTTT.

The rearrangement links TRBV6-1 to TRBJ2-7; D possibly corresponds to TRBD2 (5 bases). The CDR3 contains 13 residues. V lost 4 bases, J lost 7 bases, and 14 bases lay in between. Germline V gene lookup returns CDR1 MNHNS and CDR2 SASEGT. The CDR3 sequence: CASSGGKAREQYF. CDR3 sequence (DNA): TGTGCCAGCAGTGGAGGGAAAGCGAGGGAGCAGTACTTC.

This clonotype was counted between two and nine times. CDR3 nucleotide sequence: TGTGCCAGCAGTCACTTGACGGGACAGGGGTCCAACGAGCAGTACTTC. The encoded protein is CASSHLTGQGSNEQYF. V gene TRBV6-2 or TRBV6-3 combines with J gene TRBJ2-7, with TRBD1 matching over 10 bases. The CDR3 totals 16 residues. J lost 5 bases, V lost 5 bases, and 12 bases had no gene match. Germline CDR1 MNHEY, CDR2 SVGEGT.

This clonotype was found many times. V is TRBV2 and J is TRBJ2-5; D call uncertain. V was pared by 6 bases and J by 3 bases, with 14 bases between. The CDR3 has 14 amino acids. CDR1 is SNHLY and CDR2 is FYNNEI in the germline V gene. The CDR3 nucleotides read TGTGCCAGCAGCACCGAGCTACCGAAAGAGACCCAGTACTTC. It specifies CASSTELPKETQYF. The whole variable domain, remainder taken from reference TRBV2 and TRBJ2-5, is EPEVTQTPSHQVTQMGQEVILRCVPISNHLYFYWYRQILGQKVEFLVSFYNNEISEKSEIFDDQFSVERPDGSNFTLKIRSTKLEDSAMYFCASSTELPKETQYFGPGTRLLVL.

This clonotype has more than one count but fewer than ten. The CDR3 reads CASSPTGKDSPLHF. The DNA of the CDR3 is TGTGCCAGCAGCCCGACAGGAAAGGATTCACCCCTCCACTTT. The V call is TRBV12-3 or TRBV12-4, the J call TRBJ1-6; D is perhaps TRBD1 (6 bases). This CDR3 spans 14 amino acids. Trimming cost V 6 bases and J 8 bases, with 14 bases left between them.

This clonotype occurred many times. The chain couples TRBV28 to TRBJ1-2; D ambiguous. Germline V gene sequence: CDR1 MDHEN, CDR2 SYDVKM. The germline V and J ends were trimmed by 0 bases and 3 bases, with 5 bases remaining between them. This CDR3 is built from 13 residues. The CDR3 DNA is TGTGCCAGCAGTTTATGGCAGGACTATGGCTACACCTTC. This translates into CASSLWQDYGYTF.

This clonotype was counted between two and nine times. The chain carries TRBV7-2 and TRBJ2-7; 8 positions agree with TRBD2. CDR1 and CDR2 (germline): SGHTA, FQGNSA. This CDR3 region has 13 residues. J gave up 3 bases and V 7 bases, and 5 bases lay outside the gene matches. CDR3 sequence reads: CASTGGGGYEQYF. In nucleotides, the CDR3 is TGTGCCAGCACCGGGGGGGGGGGCTACGAGCAGTACTTC.

This clonotype was found a few times. The CDR3 here is CASKGLTSYEQYF. The CDR3 DNA is TGTGCCAGCAAGGGACTGACCTCCTACGAGCAGTACTTC. The chain uses TRBV7-2 and TRBJ2-7, with a weak D call TRBD2 (6 bases). The CDR3 spans 13 residues. V lost 7 bases, J lost 0 bases, and 10 bases lay in between. Germline loops: CDR1 SGHTA, CDR2 FQGNSA.